This T cell receptor (beta chain) derives from a study of T cell responses to AZD1222 COVID-19 vaccine. The study, taken as a whole, reports: Among the donors, most were white British and more were female, and clonal diversity was possibly underestimated. Increased Spike-specific TCR breadth and depth were observed after two AZD1222 doses.

A remark on this clone: Its specificity is not known.

CDR3 size: 12 residues. Germline values: CDR1 SGHDN, CDR2 FVKESK. The V end was cut by 3 bases, the J end by 6 bases, with 6 bases between. The table came from immunoSEQ multiplex PCR; TCRdb's copy has only in-frame clones and leaves some out. Of 95,000 to 130,000 clones in the sample, around nine tenths are singletons; the top ten hold 8% to 10%. The chain recombines TRBV14 with TRBJ2-1, with D unclear. Sequencing was performed on peripheral blood, taken on day 0 of AZD1222 vaccination. The clonotype comes from an adult in good health. The CDR3 here is CASSHLFNEQFF. As DNA, the CDR3 is TGTGCCAGCAGCCACCTTTTCAATGAGCAGTTCTTC.